The clone carrying this T cell receptor beta chain was recorded many times. The antigen is not known. These data belong to a study of T cell repertoires in cytomegalovirus infection. Study results and limitations: People with CMV and the relevant HLA were identified by cumulative public TCR beta family frequency. Clonotypes of TCR beta that were HLA-C-restricted and CMV-specific dominated the ex vivo response.

TCRdb called the reads again in MiXCR, with one record for every CDR3 protein. The repertoire holds about 920,000 distinct CDR3 sequences, with roughly 30% as singletons. Germline V lookup: CDR1 KGHSH, CDR2 LQKENI. This CDR3 has 13 residues. The germline V and J ends were trimmed by 7 bases and 2 bases, with 10 bases remaining between them. The sequenced sample was cultured CD8+ T cells from PBMCs, obtained from culture after CMV antigen stimulation. The source is a human donor in good health (CMV status not recorded). Some clones in this sample may be carry-over from other donors' samples. J is TRBJ2-3 and V is TRBV18; TRBD2 might be the D (6 bases). The CDR3 spells CASFERATDTQYF. For the CDR3, the DNA is TGTGCCAGCTTTGAGCGGGCCACAGATACGCAGTATTTT.